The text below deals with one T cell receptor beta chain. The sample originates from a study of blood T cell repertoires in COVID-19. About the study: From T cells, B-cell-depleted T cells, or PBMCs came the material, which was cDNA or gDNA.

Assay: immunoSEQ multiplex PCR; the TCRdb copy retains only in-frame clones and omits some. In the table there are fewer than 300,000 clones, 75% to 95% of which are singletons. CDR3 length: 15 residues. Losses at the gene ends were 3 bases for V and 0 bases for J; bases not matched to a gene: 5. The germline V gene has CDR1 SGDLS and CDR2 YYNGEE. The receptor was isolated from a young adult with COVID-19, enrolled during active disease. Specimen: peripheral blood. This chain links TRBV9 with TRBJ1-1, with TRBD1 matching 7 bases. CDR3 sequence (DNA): TGTGCCAGCAGCGCGGGACAGAATTTGAACACTGAAGCTTTCTTT. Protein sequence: CASSAGQNLNTEAFF.